What follows are 15 T cell receptor beta chains derived from one specimen sequenced in a study of blood T cell repertoires in COVID-19. Profiled with immunoSEQ multiplex PCR; TCRdb holds only in-frame clones, not every one. Of some 160,000 clones listed, about 86% are singletons. The sequenced sample was peripheral blood. These receptors came from a woman in her 70s with COVID-19, enrolled during active disease.

The chain has TRBV10-1 and TRBJ1-2; D gene ambiguous. CDR1 is WNHNN and CDR2 is SYGVQD in the germline V gene (reference sequence). V gave up 8 bases and J gave up 4 bases, with 14 bases separating them. The CDR3 length is 13 residues. The CDR3 loop reads CASSEAQTYGYTF. The CDR3 coding sequence is TGCGCCAGCTCGGAGGCCCAAACCTATGGCTACACCTTC.

This chain links TRBV30 with TRBJ1-2, with D maybe TRBD1 (6 bases). V lost 0 bases and J lost 7, with 15 bases in between. The CDR3 runs 14 residues. Germline CDR1 GTSNPN, CDR2 SVGIG (reference sequence). CDR3 nucleotide sequence: TGTGCCTGGAGTGTACTGGGCCAGGGGAGTGGCTACACCTTC. Residues: CAWSVLGQGSGYTF.

The J gene is TRBJ2-7, the V gene TRBV2, with 7 bases that match TRBD1. CDR3 length equals 14 residues. V dropped 5 bases and J dropped 4; count of bases not matched to a gene: 8. CDR1 and CDR2 (germline): SNHLY, FYNNEI. CDR3 loop: CASSNRDRPYEQYF. The CDR3 DNA sequence: TGTGCCAGCAGTAACCGGGACAGACCGTACGAGCAGTACTTC.

This clone was found a few times. The V call is TRBV5-1, the J call TRBJ1-2, with 10 bases fitting TRBD1. The V segment lost 7 bases and the J segment 2 bases; nucleotides outside the gene matches: 2. CDR1 is SGHRS and CDR2 is YFSETQ in the germline V gene. The CDR3 loop spans 13 amino acids. The CDR3 coding sequence is TGCGCCAGCGGGACAGGGGAGAACTATGGCTACACCTTC. Amino acids: CASGTGENYGYTF.

The chain has TRBV23-1 and TRBJ1-1; the match to TRBD1 covers 9 bases. TRBV23-1 is noted as an ORF with a role that remains uncertain. The CDR3 is 16 residues long. J was trimmed by 3 bases and V by 1 base; bases with no gene match: 6. In DNA form, the CDR3 reads TGCGCCAGCAGTCAATACAGGGGGCTAGGGGACACTGAAGCTTTCTTT. It translates to CASSQYRGLGDTEAFF.

The chain uses TRBV27 and TRBJ2-1, with 8 bases lining up with TRBD2. Germline CDR1 and CDR2: MNHEY and SMNVEV (reference sequence). The CDR3 is 15 residues long. Trimming at V came to 6 bases and at J to 11 bases, leaving 15 bases not matched to a gene. The CDR3 spells CASSPLFLAGPKQFF. CDR3 sequence (DNA): TGTGCCAGCAGCCCCCTCTTTTTAGCGGGGCCCAAGCAGTTCTTC.

This chain connects TRBV2 to TRBJ1-5; 8 positions agree with TRBD1. Germline assignment: CDR1 SNHLY and CDR2 FYNNEI. The ends lost 6 bases at V and 2 bases at J; junction bases unmatched: 3. CDR3 size: 14 residues. CDR3 sequence: CASRGQGGNQPQHF. Written as DNA, the CDR3 is TGTGCCAGCAGAGGACAGGGTGGCAATCAGCCCCAGCATTTT.

The rearrangement joins TRBV7-2 to TRBJ2-7, with D possibly being TRBD2 (5 bases). The ends were cut back, 5 bases at V and 1 base at J, with 12 bases in the middle. Germline loops: CDR1 SGHTA, CDR2 FQGNSA. This CDR3 comprises 14 residues. The DNA for the CDR3 is TGTGCCAGCAGCGGGGAGTCCGGATCCTACGAGCAGTACTTC. Translated: CASSGESGSYEQYF.

Only one count was recorded for this clone. The gene calls are TRBV7-3 and TRBJ2-2; 7 positions match TRBD2. Trimming at V came to 10 bases and at J to 0 bases, leaving 5 bases not matched to a gene. This CDR3 comprises 14 residues. Germline V gene data show CDR1 as SGHTA and CDR2 as FQGTGA. The CDR3 DNA follows: TGTGCCACCTCCCGGGGGGCGAACACCGGGGAGCTGTTTTTT. It yields the protein CATSRGANTGELFF.

The V call is TRBV6-5, the J call TRBJ1-2, with 9 bases lining up with TRBD1. The CDR3 length is 15 residues. V was clipped by 5 bases and J by 7 bases; unmatched bases: 11. The V gene's germline CDR1 is MNHEY and CDR2 SVGAGI. The CDR3 reads CASSTQNRGLSGYTF. DNA for the CDR3: TGTGCCAGCAGTACACAAAACAGGGGGCTCAGTGGCTACACCTTC.

Written as DNA, the CDR3 is TGTGCCATCAGTGAAAGAAGGGGGAGCTATGGCTACACCTTC. It encodes CAISERRGSYGYTF. V is TRBV10-3 and J is TRBJ1-2; D is perhaps TRBD1 (6 bases). Germline CDR1 reads ENHRY; CDR2 reads SYGVKD. The length of the CDR3 is 14 residues. Deletions cut 3 bases from V and 4 bases from J, with 12 bases between.

The V gene is TRBV6-5, the J gene TRBJ2-2, with 7 bases matching TRBD1. J gave up 1 base and V 5 bases, and 4 bases lay outside the gene matches. In germline, CDR1 is MNHEY, CDR2 SVGAGI. This CDR3 comprises 15 residues. The CDR3 loop reads CASSTRDRNTGELFF. CDR3 in DNA: TGTGCCAGCAGTACCCGGGACAGGAACACCGGGGAGCTGTTTTTT.

The gene calls are TRBV5-1 and TRBJ2-7, with D perhaps matching TRBD1 (5 bases). Germline V gene lookup returns CDR1 SGHRS and CDR2 YFSETQ. The V end lost 5 bases, the J end lost 4 bases, and 13 bases lay between the germline ends. This CDR3 contains 13 residues. CDR3 residues: CASSVTDTYEQYF. The CDR3 region has the DNA TGCGCCAGCAGTGTGACAGATACTTACGAGCAGTACTTC.

The chain recombines TRBV5-6 with TRBJ1-1; no definite D call. Trimming shortened V by 3 bases and J by 1 base, and 10 bases separated the two germline ends. Germline V lookup: CDR1 SGHDT, CDR2 YYEEEE. CDR3 length equals 14 residues. The chain's CDR3 is CASSSPWPNTEAFF. As DNA, the CDR3 is TGTGCCAGCAGCTCCCCCTGGCCGAACACTGAAGCTTTCTTT.

The genes are TRBV7-8 and TRBJ1-1, with D uncertain. The CDR3 runs to 13 residues. Trimming stripped 6 bases from V and 1 base from J, with 9 bases between. The germline CDR1 and CDR2 sequences are SGHVS and FQNEAQ. The CDR3 sequence is CASRPGANTEAFF. The CDR3 nucleotides are TGTGCCAGCAGACCCGGAGCGAACACTGAAGCTTTCTTT.